This is a list of T cell receptor beta chains from one sample in a study of chemoradiotherapy in HPV16-positive cancers. Sequencing used immunoSEQ multiplex PCR; TCRdb keeps in-frame clones, though not all of them. The data show approximately 14,000 clones, with roughly 93% seen just once and around 2.8% held by the top ten. Specimen: blood, collected from a patient who underwent chemoradiotherapy. These receptors originate from a human donor with HPV-associated anogenital cancer. Both conserved end residues are part of each CDR3. A D gene is named only where the DNA matches it firmly. Size is stated for part of the rows, as once, few or many counts, or as a class when the clone is expanded.

12 once TRBJ1-4 TRBV5-4 - TGTGCCAGCAGCCTTAACAATGAAAAACTGTTTTTT CASSLNNEKLFF
13 - TRBJ1-5 TRBV30 - TGTGCCTGGAGTGGGAATAGCAATCAGCCCCAGCATTTT CAWSGNSNQPQHF
15 - TRBJ1-5 TRBV10-2 TRBD1 TGCGCCAGCAGTGAAACAGGGGGCTTGTGGCAGCCCCAGCATTTT CASSETGGLWQPQHF
14 - TRBJ1-1 TRBV15 TRBD1 TGTGCCACCAGCAGCCGGGACAGGTTTGTTGAAGCTTTCTTT CATSSRDRFVEAFF
16 - TRBJ2-5 TRBV4-1 TRBD2 TGCGCCAGCAGCCAAGTTCGACTAGCGGGGTTGGGGACCCAGTACTTC CASSQVRLAGLGTQYF
15 - TRBJ1-1 TRBV5-4 - TGTGCCAGCAGTTACCCCGGGACAAGGGGAAGGGTAGCTTTCTTT CASSYPGTRGRVAFF
13 few TRBJ1-5 TRBV7-2 - TGTGCCAGCAGCCCTTATAGCAATCAGCCCCAGCATTTT CASSPYSNQPQHF
15 - TRBJ2-1 TRBV9 TRBD2 TGTGCCAGCAGCGGATTCGGGGGGATCGACAATGAGCAGTTCTTC CASSGFGGIDNEQFF
15 - TRBJ2-1 TRBV5-1 TRBD1 TGCGCCAGCAGCGATGACAGGGCTATCTACAATGAGCAGTTCTTC CASSDDRAIYNEQFF
19 - TRBJ1-4 TRBV4-3 - TGCGCCAGCAGCCAAGATCTGTCCGGGGCAGGTGGGACTAATGAAAAACTGTTTTTT CASSQDLSGAGGTNEKLFF
14 - TRBJ2-7 TRBV11-3 - TGTGCCAGCAGCTTCGGTTTAGCAACCCACGAGCAGTACTTC CASSFGLATHEQYF